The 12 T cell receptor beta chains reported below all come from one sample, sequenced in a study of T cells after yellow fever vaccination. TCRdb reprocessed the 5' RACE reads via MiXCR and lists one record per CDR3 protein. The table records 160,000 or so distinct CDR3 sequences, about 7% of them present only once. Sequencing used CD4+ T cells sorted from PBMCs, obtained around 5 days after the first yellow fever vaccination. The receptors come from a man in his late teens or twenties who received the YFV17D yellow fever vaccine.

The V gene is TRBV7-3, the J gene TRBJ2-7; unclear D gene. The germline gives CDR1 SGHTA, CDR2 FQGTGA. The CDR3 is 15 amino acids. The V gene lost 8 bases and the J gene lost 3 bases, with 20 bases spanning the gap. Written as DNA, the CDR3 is TGTGCCAGCCCACCGACTCTTCCGAAGGGCTACGAGCAGTACGTC. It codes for CASPPTLPKGYEQYV.

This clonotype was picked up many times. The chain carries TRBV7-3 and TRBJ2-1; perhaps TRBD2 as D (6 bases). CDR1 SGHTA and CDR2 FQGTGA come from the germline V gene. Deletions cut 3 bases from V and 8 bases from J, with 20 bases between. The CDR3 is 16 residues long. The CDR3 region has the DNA TGTGCCAGCAGCTTTAAGTTGTGGGGGGTTGAGTATGAGCAGTTCTTC. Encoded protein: CASSFKLWGVEYEQFF.

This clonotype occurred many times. The CDR3 here is CSVRGDGETQYF. The CDR3 DNA reads TGCAGCGTCCGTGGGGATGGAGAGACCCAGTACTTC. This rearrangement joins TRBV29-1 to TRBJ2-5, with unresolved D. Germline V CDR1 and CDR2: SQVTM, ANQGSEA. The CDR3 is 12 amino acids. V was trimmed by 6 bases and J by 4 bases, leaving 12 bases between them.

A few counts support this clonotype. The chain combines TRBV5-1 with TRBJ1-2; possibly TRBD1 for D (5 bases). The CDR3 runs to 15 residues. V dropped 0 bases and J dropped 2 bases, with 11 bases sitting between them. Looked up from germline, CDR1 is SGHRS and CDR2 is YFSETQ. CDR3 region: CASSLVGPQNYGYTF. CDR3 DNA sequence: TGCGCCAGCAGCTTGGTGGGACCTCAGAACTATGGCTACACCTTC.

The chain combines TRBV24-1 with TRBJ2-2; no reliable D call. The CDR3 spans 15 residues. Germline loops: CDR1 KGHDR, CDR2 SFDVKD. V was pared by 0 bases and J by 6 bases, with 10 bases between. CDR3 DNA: TGTGCCACCAGTGATTTGCGCAGTGGCGCCGGGGAGCTGTTTTTT. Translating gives CATSDLRSGAGELFF.

In nucleotides, the CDR3 is TGTGCCAGCAGTTTAGACAGGGGAGGCTATGGCTACACCTTC. Protein sequence: CASSLDRGGYGYTF. This chain connects TRBV12-3 or TRBV12-4 to TRBJ1-2, with 7 bases lining up with TRBD1. The CDR3 length is 14 residues. V was pared by 1 base and J by 4 bases, with 3 bases of the junction left unmatched.

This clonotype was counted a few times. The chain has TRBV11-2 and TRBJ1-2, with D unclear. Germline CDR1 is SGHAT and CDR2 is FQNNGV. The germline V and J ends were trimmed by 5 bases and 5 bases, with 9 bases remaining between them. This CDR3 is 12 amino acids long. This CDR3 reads CASSAYEYGYTF. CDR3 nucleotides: TGTGCCAGCAGCGCCTATGAGTATGGCTACACCTTC.

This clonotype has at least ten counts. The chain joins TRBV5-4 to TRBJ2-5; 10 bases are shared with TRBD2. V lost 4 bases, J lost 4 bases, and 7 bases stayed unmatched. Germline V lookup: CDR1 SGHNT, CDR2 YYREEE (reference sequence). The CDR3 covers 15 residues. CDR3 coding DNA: TGTGCCAGCAGCATGGGACTAGCGAGAAGAGAGACCCAGTACTTC. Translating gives CASSMGLARRETQYF. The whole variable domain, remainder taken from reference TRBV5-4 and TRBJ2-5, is ETGVTQSPTHLIKTRGQQVTLRCSSQSGHNTVSWYQQALGQGPQFIFQYYREEENGRGNFPPRFSGLQFPNYSSELNVNALELDDSALYLCASSMGLARRETQYFGPGTRLLVL.

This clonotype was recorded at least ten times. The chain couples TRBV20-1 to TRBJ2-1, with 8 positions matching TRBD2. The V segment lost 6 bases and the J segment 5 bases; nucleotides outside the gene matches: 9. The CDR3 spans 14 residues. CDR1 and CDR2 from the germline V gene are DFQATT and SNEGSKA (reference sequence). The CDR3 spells CSAPQRGRNNEQFF. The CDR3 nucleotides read TGCAGTGCCCCTCAGCGGGGGAGAAACAATGAGCAGTTCTTC.

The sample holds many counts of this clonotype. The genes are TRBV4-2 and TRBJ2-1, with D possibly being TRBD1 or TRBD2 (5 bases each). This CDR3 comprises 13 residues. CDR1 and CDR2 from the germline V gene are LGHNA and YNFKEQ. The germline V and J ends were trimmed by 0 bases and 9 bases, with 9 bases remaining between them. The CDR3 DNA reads TGTGCCAGCAGCCAAGATGTCGGGGCTGAGCAGTTCTTC. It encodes CASSQDVGAEQFF.

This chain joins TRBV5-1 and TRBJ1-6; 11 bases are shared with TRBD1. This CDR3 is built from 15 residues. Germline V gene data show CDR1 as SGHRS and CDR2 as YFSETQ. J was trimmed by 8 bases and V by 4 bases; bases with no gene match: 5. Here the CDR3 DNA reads TGCGCCAGCAGCCTGGGACAGGGGGTAGATTCACCCCTCCACTTT. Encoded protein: CASSLGQGVDSPLHF.

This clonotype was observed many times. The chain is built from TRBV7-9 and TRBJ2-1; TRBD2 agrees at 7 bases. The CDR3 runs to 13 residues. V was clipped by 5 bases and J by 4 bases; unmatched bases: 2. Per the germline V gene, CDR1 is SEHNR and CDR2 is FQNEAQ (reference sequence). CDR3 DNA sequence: TGTGCCAGCAGCCCCGGGAGGTACAATGAGCAGTTCTTC. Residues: CASSPGRYNEQFF.